This is a list of T cell receptor beta chains from one sample in a study of early T cells in non-severe SARS-CoV-2 infection. TCRdb passed the 5' RACE reads through MiXCR, listing each CDR3 protein once. Among more than 20,000 distinct CDR3 sequences, 4% to 5% were seen once, and the ten largest hold roughly 4.2%. The sample taken for sequencing was whole blood. The receptors here all came from an adult who was a healthcare worker with PCR-confirmed SARS-CoV-2 infection or an uninfected control (not recorded which). Both conserved end residues are part of each CDR3. A D gene is named only where the DNA matches it firmly. Size is omitted from some rows. Given values are once, few, many or a class for expanded clones.

clone size: many
V gene: TRBV14
J gene: TRBJ2-1
D gene: TRBD1
CDR3 protein: CASSQGGTGNYNEQFF
CDR3 DNA: TGTGCCAGCAGCCAAGGAGGGACAGGGAATTACAATGAGCAGTTCTTC

clone size: .
V gene: TRBV9
J gene: TRBJ2-5
D gene: TRBD2
CDR3 protein: CASSVVQGIAGGPETQYF
CDR3 DNA: TGTGCCAGCAGCGTAGTACAGGGAATAGCGGGAGGCCCAGAGACCCAGTACTTC

clone size: many
V gene: TRBV16
J gene: TRBJ2-4
D gene: .
CDR3 protein: CASSQPPAKNIQYF
CDR3 DNA: TGTGCCAGCAGCCAACCACCGGCCAAAAACATTCAGTACTTC

clone size: many
V gene: TRBV4-1
J gene: TRBJ2-5
D gene: .
CDR3 protein: CASSQSSNGGGGETQYF
CDR3 DNA: TGCGCCAGCAGCCAATCCTCCAACGGCGGAGGGGGAGAGACCCAGTACTTC

clone size: many
V gene: TRBV4-1
J gene: TRBJ1-1
D gene: .
CDR3 protein: CASRVVGNTEAFF
CDR3 DNA: TGCGCCAGCAGGGTGGTGGGGAACACTGAAGCTTTCTTT

clone size: many
V gene: TRBV5-1
J gene: TRBJ2-3
D gene: .
CDR3 protein: CASSLGWGRSTDTQYF
CDR3 DNA: TGCGCCAGCAGCTTGGGATGGGGCAGATCCACAGATACGCAGTATTTT

clone size: few
V gene: TRBV7-2
J gene: TRBJ2-3
D gene: .
CDR3 protein: CASSFNRVLDTQYF
CDR3 DNA: TGTGCCAGCAGCTTCAACAGGGTTCTAGATACGCAGTATTTT

clone size: .
V gene: TRBV3-1
J gene: TRBJ2-5
D gene: TRBD2
CDR3 protein: CASSQPRLAHHQETQYF
CDR3 DNA: TGTGCCAGCAGCCAACCCCGACTAGCGCATCACCAAGAGACCCAGTACTTC

clone size: many
V gene: TRBV5-5
J gene: TRBJ2-7
D gene: .
CDR3 protein: CASSLEAGLTYEQYF
CDR3 DNA: TGTGCCAGCAGCTTGGAGGCGGGGTTAACCTACGAGCAGTACTTC

clone size: few
V gene: TRBV11-2
J gene: TRBJ2-3
D gene: TRBD2
CDR3 protein: CASRGLAGGPSTDTQYF
CDR3 DNA: TGTGCCAGCAGGGGGCTAGCGGGAGGCCCTAGCACAGATACGCAGTATTTT

clone size: many
V gene: TRBV12-3/TRBV12-4
J gene: TRBJ1-5
D gene: TRBD1
CDR3 protein: CASTLGGQPQHF
CDR3 DNA: TGTGCCAGCACCCTAGGGGGCCAGCCCCAGCATTTT

clone size: .
V gene: TRBV20-1
J gene: TRBJ2-4
D gene: .
CDR3 protein: CSARGPLPLVAGENIQYF
CDR3 DNA: TGCAGTGCTAGAGGGCCCCTTCCTTTAGTAGCCGGGGAGAACATTCAGTACTTC

clone size: many
V gene: TRBV28
J gene: TRBJ2-5
D gene: .
CDR3 protein: CASSSGLRETQYF
CDR3 DNA: TGTGCCAGCAGTTCCGGACTGCGGGAGACCCAGTACTTC

clone size: many
V gene: TRBV6-1
J gene: TRBJ2-3
D gene: TRBD2
CDR3 protein: CASSLAGGPDTQYF
CDR3 DNA: TGTGCCAGCAGTCTAGCGGGGGGGCCAGATACGCAGTATTTT

clone size: many
V gene: TRBV3-1
J gene: TRBJ2-2
D gene: .
CDR3 protein: CASSPQVNTGELFF
CDR3 DNA: TGTGCCAGCAGCCCCCAGGTGAACACCGGGGAGCTGTTTTTT

clone size: many
V gene: TRBV12-3/TRBV12-4
J gene: TRBJ1-1
D gene: .
CDR3 protein: CASSYPSNYTEAFF
CDR3 DNA: TGTGCCAGCAGTTACCCCTCCAACTACACTGAAGCTTTCTTT

clone size: many
V gene: TRBV28
J gene: TRBJ2-2
D gene: TRBD1
CDR3 protein: CASTGQYNTGELFF
CDR3 DNA: TGTGCCAGCACGGGACAGTACAACACCGGGGAGCTGTTTTTT

clone size: many
V gene: TRBV6-2/TRBV6-3
J gene: TRBJ2-7
D gene: .
CDR3 protein: CASSYSRYRNSSYEQYF
CDR3 DNA: TGTGCCAGCAGTTACTCGAGGTACAGGAACAGCTCCTACGAGCAGTACTTC

clone size: many
V gene: TRBV6-4
J gene: TRBJ2-7
D gene: TRBD2
CDR3 protein: CASRDLAASTYEQYF
CDR3 DNA: TGTGCCAGCAGGGACCTAGCGGCCTCCACCTACGAGCAGTACTTC

clone size: many
V gene: TRBV30
J gene: TRBJ1-3
D gene: .
CDR3 protein: CAWSSDSGNTIYF
CDR3 DNA: TGTGCCTGGAGTTCAGACTCTGGAAACACCATATATTTT

clone size: many
V gene: TRBV20-1
J gene: TRBJ1-1
D gene: .
CDR3 protein: CSARDTRSNTEAFF
CDR3 DNA: TGCAGTGCTCGGGACACCCGATCGAACACTGAAGCTTTCTTT

clone size: many
V gene: TRBV7-2
J gene: TRBJ2-1
D gene: .
CDR3 protein: CASSLALTTNEQFF
CDR3 DNA: TGTGCCAGCAGCTTAGCTCTCACAACCAATGAGCAGTTCTTC

clone size: many
V gene: TRBV7-6
J gene: TRBJ1-6
D gene: .
CDR3 protein: CASSPTNSPLHF
CDR3 DNA: TGTGCCAGCAGCCCGACTAATTCACCCCTCCACTTT

clone size: many
V gene: TRBV12-2
J gene: TRBJ2-7
D gene: .
CDR3 protein: CASRSYRLAGAEYEQYF
CDR3 DNA: TGTGCAAGTCGCTCCTATAGACTAGCGGGAGCAGAATACGAGCAGTACTTC

clone size: many
V gene: TRBV4-1
J gene: TRBJ1-2
D gene: .
CDR3 protein: CASSHYGYTF
CDR3 DNA: TGCGCCAGCAGCCACTATGGCTACACCTTC

clone size: .
V gene: TRBV9
J gene: TRBJ1-3
D gene: .
CDR3 protein: CASRDSGNTIYF
CDR3 DNA: TGTGCCAGCAGGGACTCTGGAAACACCATATATTTT

clone size: many
V gene: TRBV5-1
J gene: TRBJ2-7
D gene: .
CDR3 protein: CASSDGGRAPPYEQYF
CDR3 DNA: TGCGCCAGCAGCGATGGAGGCCGAGCCCCACCCTACGAGCAGTACTTC

clone size: many
V gene: TRBV12-3/TRBV12-4
J gene: TRBJ2-6
D gene: TRBD2
CDR3 protein: CASSLRGAGANVLTF
CDR3 DNA: TGTGCCAGCAGTTTGCGGGGGGCTGGGGCCAACGTCCTGACTTTC

clone size: many
V gene: TRBV5-1
J gene: TRBJ1-1
D gene: .
CDR3 protein: CASGSHAAEAFF
CDR3 DNA: TGCGCCAGCGGGTCCCACGCGGCTGAAGCTTTCTTT

clone size: many
V gene: TRBV2
J gene: TRBJ2-2
D gene: TRBD1
CDR3 protein: CASTYPGGAGELFF
CDR3 DNA: TGTGCCAGCACTTACCCAGGGGGCGCGGGGGAGCTGTTTTTT

clone size: few
V gene: TRBV7-8
J gene: TRBJ1-1
D gene: .
CDR3 protein: CASSLEGVEAFF
CDR3 DNA: TGTGCCAGCAGCTTAGAAGGGGTTGAAGCTTTCTTT

clone size: many
V gene: TRBV12-3/TRBV12-4
J gene: TRBJ2-3
D gene: .
CDR3 protein: CASSLGGPRTDTQYF
CDR3 DNA: TGTGCCAGCAGTTTAGGGGGACCCCGCACAGATACGCAGTATTTT

clone size: few
V gene: TRBV6-2/TRBV6-3
J gene: TRBJ2-7
D gene: .
CDR3 protein: CASSYSSEGQYF
CDR3 DNA: TGTGCCAGCAGTTACTCGAGCGAAGGGCAGTACTTC

clone size: few
V gene: TRBV15
J gene: TRBJ1-1
D gene: TRBD1
CDR3 protein: CATSQGFRGGTEAFF
CDR3 DNA: TGTGCCACCAGCCAGGGCTTCAGGGGGGGGACTGAAGCTTTCTTT

clone size: many
V gene: TRBV5-5
J gene: TRBJ2-7
D gene: TRBD1
CDR3 protein: CASITTTGSHEQYF
CDR3 DNA: TGTGCCAGCATAACGACGACAGGGTCCCACGAGCAGTACTTC

clone size: many
V gene: TRBV6-5
J gene: TRBJ2-1
D gene: TRBD2
CDR3 protein: CASSFTGTSGNEQFF
CDR3 DNA: TGTGCCAGCAGCTTCACCGGGACTAGTGGCAATGAGCAGTTCTTC

clone size: many
V gene: TRBV4-1
J gene: TRBJ2-3
D gene: TRBD1
CDR3 protein: CASSLADRADTQYF
CDR3 DNA: TGCGCCAGCAGCCTCGCGGACAGGGCGGATACGCAGTATTTT

clone size: many
V gene: TRBV11-2
J gene: TRBJ2-5
D gene: TRBD1
CDR3 protein: CASSPPFGTGGQETQYF
CDR3 DNA: TGTGCCAGCAGCCCACCGTTCGGGACAGGGGGCCAAGAGACCCAGTACTTC

clone size: many
V gene: TRBV6-1
J gene: TRBJ1-4
D gene: .
CDR3 protein: CASSDSGGNEKLFF
CDR3 DNA: TGTGCCAGCAGTGATTCCGGGGGTAATGAAAAACTGTTTTTT

clone size: many
V gene: TRBV2
J gene: TRBJ2-7
D gene: TRBD2
CDR3 protein: CASTEREGHYEQYF
CDR3 DNA: TGTGCCAGTACCGAACGGGAGGGCCACTACGAGCAGTACTTC

clone size: .
V gene: TRBV4-1
J gene: TRBJ2-3
D gene: .
CDR3 protein: CASSPWPGADTQYF
CDR3 DNA: TGCGCCAGCAGCCCCTGGCCCGGGGCTGATACGCAGTATTTT

clone size: many
V gene: TRBV7-8
J gene: TRBJ2-7
D gene: .
CDR3 protein: CASSSPGVGQQYF
CDR3 DNA: TGTGCCAGCAGCTCCCCAGGGGTCGGGCAACAGTACTTC

clone size: few
V gene: TRBV6-1
J gene: TRBJ2-1
D gene: TRBD2
CDR3 protein: CASSASGGYNEQFF
CDR3 DNA: TGTGCCAGCAGTGCTAGCGGGGGCTACAATGAGCAGTTCTTC

clone size: few
V gene: TRBV7-8
J gene: TRBJ2-7
D gene: .
CDR3 protein: CASSPDRTQRGQYF
CDR3 DNA: TGTGCCAGCAGCCCCGACAGGACCCAGAGGGGGCAGTACTTC

clone size: many
V gene: TRBV19
J gene: TRBJ2-7
D gene: TRBD2
CDR3 protein: CASSSGLAGVYEQYF
CDR3 DNA: TGTGCCAGTAGTTCGGGACTAGCGGGAGTGTACGAGCAGTACTTC